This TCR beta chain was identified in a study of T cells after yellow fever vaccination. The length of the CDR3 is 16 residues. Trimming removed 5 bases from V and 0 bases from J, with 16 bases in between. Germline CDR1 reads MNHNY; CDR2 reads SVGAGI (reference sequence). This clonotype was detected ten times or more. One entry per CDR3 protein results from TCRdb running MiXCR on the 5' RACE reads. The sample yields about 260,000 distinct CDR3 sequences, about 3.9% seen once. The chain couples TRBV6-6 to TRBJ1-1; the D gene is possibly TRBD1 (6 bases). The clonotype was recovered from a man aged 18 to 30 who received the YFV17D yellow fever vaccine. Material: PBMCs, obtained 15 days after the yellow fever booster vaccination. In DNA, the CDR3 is TGTGCCAGCAGTACACCACCCGGGACACTGAACACTGAAGCTTTCTTT. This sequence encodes CASSTPPGTLNTEAFF.